This T cell receptor (beta chain) was obtained from a study of T cell responses to AZD1222 COVID-19 vaccine. The repertoire was sequenced with immunoSEQ multiplex PCR; TCRdb's copy has only in-frame clones and lacks some. The data show 120,000 or so clones, about four fifths seen once. Germline V gene lookup returns CDR1 MNHEY and CDR2 SMNVEV (reference sequence). Trimming left V 4 bases short and J 4 bases short, with 13 bases between. The CDR3 totals 14 residues. The source material was peripheral blood, sampled on day 0 of AZD1222 vaccination. The origin of this receptor is an adult in good health. The J gene is TRBJ1-2, the V gene TRBV27; D is perhaps TRBD1 (6 bases). The CDR3, as DNA: TGTGCCAGCAGTTATACAGGGTTTATCTATGGCTACACCTTC. As protein: CASSYTGFIYGYTF.